Listed here are 17 T cell receptor beta chains from one sample, sequenced in a study of T cell repertoires in cytomegalovirus infection. TCRdb reprocessed the reads via MiXCR and lists one record per CDR3 protein. In the table there are around 250,000 distinct CDR3 sequences, 15% to 20% of which are singletons. Material for sequencing was CD8+ T cells from PBMCs. The receptors stem from a human donor in good health (CMV status not recorded). Some clones in this sample may be carry-over from other donors' samples.

This clonotype came up a few times. The V call is TRBV2, the J call TRBJ1-1, with 7 nucleotides matching TRBD1. V was pared by 2 bases and J by 0 bases, with 3 bases of the junction left unmatched. The germline V gene encodes CDR1 SNHLY and CDR2 FYNNEI. This CDR3 contains 15 residues. CDR3 region: CASSETTGMNTEAFF. In nucleotides, the CDR3 is TGTGCCAGCAGTGAAACGACAGGGATGAACACTGAAGCTTTCTTT.

This chain connects TRBV5-1 to TRBJ1-1; 10 positions match TRBD1. Losses at the gene ends were 3 bases for V and 0 bases for J; bases not matched to a gene: 2. CDR1 is SGHRS, CDR2 YFSETQ, per germline. CDR3 size: 15 residues. The CDR3 DNA sequence: TGCGCCAGCAGCTGGGGACAGGGGATGAACACTGAAGCTTTCTTT. This translates into CASSWGQGMNTEAFF.

This clonotype was counted at least ten times. This rearrangement joins TRBV7-9 to TRBJ1-1, with D maybe TRBD1 (6 bases). In germline, CDR1 is SEHNR, CDR2 FQNEAQ (reference sequence). The CDR3 covers 12 residues. V gave up 0 bases and J gave up 8 bases, with 7 bases separating them. CDR3 amino acids: CASSLARGEAFF. The CDR3 coding sequence is TGTGCCAGCAGCTTAGCCAGGGGAGAAGCTTTCTTT.

The chain links TRBV14 to TRBJ2-1, with D unresolved. CDR1 is SGHDN and CDR2 is FVKESK in the germline V gene. This CDR3 comprises 18 residues. Trimming removed 4 bases from V and 8 bases from J, with 27 bases in between. CDR3 sequence reads: CASSRNRRSGLNADEQFF. In DNA, the CDR3 is TGTGCCAGCAGCCGGAACCGTCGGTCGGGCCTAAATGCGGATGAGCAGTTCTTC. Full variable domain (outside the CDR3, taken from reference TRBV14 and TRBJ2-1): EAGVTQFPSHSVIEKGQTVTLRCDPISGHDNLYWYRRVMGKEIKFLLHFVKESKQDESGMPNNRFLAERTGGTYSTLKVQPAELEDSGVYFCASSRNRRSGLNADEQFFGPGTRLTVL.

This clonotype was recorded many times. The chain recombines TRBV7-8 with TRBJ1-1; no clear D. V lost 4 bases and J 3 bases, leaving 12 bases between the germline ends. Germline V gene lookup returns CDR1 SGHVS and CDR2 FQNEAQ. The CDR3 loop spans 14 amino acids. CDR3 region: CASSSLVSHTEAFF. Written as DNA, the CDR3 is TGTGCCAGCAGCTCCCTCGTGAGCCACACTGAAGCTTTCTTT.

V usage is TRBV29-1 and J usage is TRBJ1-2; possibly TRBD1 for D (5 bases). Germline V gene data show CDR1 as SQVTM and CDR2 as ANQGSEA. Trimming removed 1 base at V and 3 bases at J, with 6 bases between. The CDR3 is 12 amino acids. CDR3 residues: CSVEGGDYGYTF. The CDR3 bases are TGCAGCGTTGAAGGGGGGGACTATGGCTACACCTTC.

This clonotype was detected only a few times. This chain uses TRBV19 with TRBJ2-3; a weak D match, TRBD1 (5 bases). Germline CDR1 is LNHDA and CDR2 is SQIVND (reference sequence). This CDR3 has 14 amino acids. Deletions cut 9 bases from V and 4 bases from J, with 17 bases between. This CDR3 is CASNPLDRPDTQYF. The CDR3 DNA is TGTGCCAGCAATCCCCTTGACAGACCAGATACGCAGTATTTT.

The chain combines TRBV4-2 with TRBJ1-2; unclear D gene. The CDR3 is 16 amino acids. The germline CDR1 and CDR2 sequences are LGHNA and YNFKEQ. The germline V and J ends were trimmed by 0 bases and 6 bases, with 17 bases remaining between them. CDR3 DNA sequence: TGTGCCAGCAGCCAAGATACCCTGGACCGGCTTAATGGCTACACCTTC. Translation: CASSQDTLDRLNGYTF.

This clonotype was detected a few times. The chain combines TRBV20-1 with TRBJ2-7; maybe TRBD2 (7 bases). This CDR3 contains 16 residues. The ends were cut back, 2 bases at V and 0 bases at J, with 17 bases in the middle. CDR1 DFQATT and CDR2 SNEGSKA come from the germline V gene (reference sequence). In nucleotides, the CDR3 is TGCAGTGCTAGAAACCTCCGGGGGGCAAGCTCCTACGAGCAGTACTTC. It encodes CSARNLRGASSYEQYF.

This clonotype was detected only a few times. This chain links TRBV7-9 with TRBJ2-3, with TRBD2 identical over 14 bases. V lost 7 bases to trimming and J lost 5 bases; unmatched junction nucleotides: 8. Germline V lookup: CDR1 SEHNR, CDR2 FQNEAQ (reference sequence). The CDR3 extends over 16 amino acids. The CDR3 protein is CASIGLAGGSRDTQYF. The CDR3 coding sequence is TGTGCCAGCATCGGACTAGCGGGGGGATCCAGAGATACGCAGTATTTT.

CDR3 coding DNA: TGTGCCAGCAGCTTGGGGACAGGGTCTAGGTCCTACAATGAGCAGTTCTTC. It translates to CASSLGTGSRSYNEQFF. The genes are TRBV11-3 and TRBJ2-1; 9 nucleotides line up with TRBD1. The V gene's germline CDR1 is SGHNT and CDR2 YENEEA. CDR3 length: 17 amino acids. V trimming: 3 bases; J trimming: 1 base; junction bases outside the gene matches: 7.

The table lists this clonotype with a few counts. V is TRBV7-2 and J is TRBJ2-1; D uncertain. This CDR3 has 12 residues. Looked up from germline, CDR1 is SGHTA and CDR2 is FQGNSA. V gave up 7 bases and J gave up 2 bases, with 6 bases separating them. CDR3 residues: CASTHPYNEQFF. CDR3 nucleotides: TGTGCCAGCACCCATCCCTACAATGAGCAGTTCTTC. Full variable domain (outside the CDR3, taken from reference TRBV7-2 and TRBJ2-1): GAGVSQSPSNKVTEKGKDVELRCDPISGHTALYWYRQSLGQGLEFLIYFQGNSAPDKSGLPSDRFSAERTGGSVSTLTIQRTQQEDSAVYLCASTHPYNEQFFGPGTRLTVL.

The gene calls are TRBV7-9 and TRBJ2-7; TRBD2 matches 8 bases. Germline trimming cut 1 base from V and 4 bases from J; bases unmatched to any gene: 6. The germline CDR1 and CDR2 sequences are SEHNR and FQNEAQ (reference sequence). CDR3 length: 15 residues. CDR3 protein: CASSLDQAGVYEQYF. CDR3 sequence (DNA): TGTGCCAGCAGCTTAGATCAAGCGGGAGTTTACGAGCAGTACTTC.

CDR3: CSAREGTEDKNIQYF. Here the CDR3 DNA reads TGCAGTGCTAGAGAGGGGACAGAAGATAAAAACATTCAGTACTTC. V usage is TRBV20-1 and J usage is TRBJ2-4; 7 bases match TRBD1. The CDR3 spans 15 residues. Germline V gene sequence: CDR1 DFQATT, CDR2 SNEGSKA (reference sequence). The trim removed 0 bases at V and 4 bases at J, leaving 6 bases unmatched.

The rearrangement uses TRBV27 and TRBJ2-7; no definite D call. Germline CDR1 MNHEY, CDR2 SMNVEV (reference sequence). The V end was cut by 5 bases, the J end by 3 bases, with 11 bases between. This CDR3 is 13 amino acids long. CDR3 in amino acids: CASSVWMGYEQYF. CDR3 DNA sequence: TGTGCCAGCAGTGTTTGGATGGGCTACGAGCAGTACTTC.

This clonotype was observed many times. The chain uses TRBV5-8 and TRBJ2-7; D unresolved. CDR3 length equals 15 residues. CDR1 and CDR2 from the germline V gene are SGHTS and YDEGEE. V gave up 3 bases and J gave up 3 bases, with 16 bases separating them. CDR3 residues: CASSSTSTLFYEQYF. CDR3 DNA sequence: TGTGCCAGCAGCTCAACCTCGACCCTCTTCTACGAGCAGTACTTC.

This clonotype was seen a handful of times. CDR3 loop: CASSVLQGRREQFF. The CDR3 nucleotides are TGTGCCAGCAGTGTTTTACAGGGAAGACGTGAGCAGTTCTTC. The chain carries TRBV6-6 and TRBJ2-1; D perhaps matches TRBD1 (6 bases). The ends were cut back, 5 bases at V and 9 bases at J, with 17 bases in the middle. CDR1 is MNHNY, CDR2 SVGAGI, per germline (reference sequence). This CDR3 spans 14 amino acids.